A selection of T cell receptor beta chains follows, all from one sample in a study of blood T cells in healthy people across ages. TCRdb fed the 5' RACE reads into MiXCR, producing one record per CDR3 protein. The sample lists more than 800,000 distinct CDR3 sequences, 29% occurring once. The source material was blood. Receptors were obtained from a woman of 80 years or more in good health. The CDR3 runs from the conserved cysteine through the conserved F or W. D genes are given only for firm matches. Rows give clone size only sometimes, using once, few, many, or a class for an expanded clone.

j_call v_call d_call clone_size cdr3_nt cdr3_aa
TRBJ1-5 TRBV2 - few TGTGCCAGCAGAGGCTTGAGTCAGCCCCAGCATTTT CASRGLSQPQHF
TRBJ2-1 TRBV6-5 TRBD1 few TGTGCCAGCAGTTTTTGCCGGGACAGGGCGGTGCAGTTCTTC CASSFCRDRAVQFF
TRBJ2-7 TRBV9 - - TGTGCCAGCAGCGGTACATGGGGGGGCGATGAGCAGTACTTC CASSGTWGGDEQYF
TRBJ1-2 TRBV14 TRBD1 few TGTGCCAGCAGCCAGCTGACAGGGGTCTATGGCTACACCTTC CASSQLTGVYGYTF
TRBJ1-1 TRBV20-1 - few TGCAGTGCTTTACTTAGGGGGACTGAAGCTTTCTTT CSALLRGTEAFF
TRBJ1-4 TRBV7-9 - many TGTGCCAGCAGACCCTCCGGGCCCCGGAATGAAAAACTGTTTTTT CASRPSGPRNEKLFF
TRBJ1-4 TRBV29-1 - few TGCAGCGTGGGGGAAGGGGCGGACAGAGGAGAAAAACTGTTTTTT CSVGEGADRGEKLFF
TRBJ2-5 TRBV20-1 TRBD2 many TGCAGTGCTAGCCCTAGCGGGGTCGAGACCCAGTACTTC CSASPSGVETQYF
TRBJ2-1 TRBV4-1 - - TGCGCCAGCAGCCAAGCACACCGTAATGAGCAGTTCTTC CASSQAHRNEQFF
TRBJ1-6 TRBV10-3 - - TGTGCCATCAGTGAGAAAGATGAGACCGCGAGGTCACCCCTCCACTTT CAISEKDETARSPLHF
TRBJ1-3 TRBV12-3/TRBV12-4 - - - CASSFGPGIGNTTYF
TRBJ2-6 TRBV6-5 TRBD1 many TGTGCCAGCAGCCCGACAGGGGCTGGGGCCAACGTCCTGACTTTC CASSPTGAGANVLTF
TRBJ2-7 TRBV30 TRBD1 - TGTGCCTGGAGAAAATCCCTCGGGACAGGAAGCTCCTACGAGCAGTACTTC CAWRKSLGTGSSYEQYF
TRBJ2-5 TRBV11-2 - - TGTGCCAGCAGCTTTTCTGGTCAGACCCAGTACTTC CASSFSGQTQYF
TRBJ1-6 TRBV6-5 - - TGTGCCAGCAGTGGGGGGGAGGTCTCCTATAATTCACCCCTCCACTTT CASSGGEVSYNSPLHF
TRBJ2-5 TRBV6-6 TRBD1 many TGTGCCAGCAGTCCTTGGGACAAACAGGGGGAGACCCAGTACTTC CASSPWDKQGETQYF
TRBJ2-7 TRBV7-2 - many TGTGCCAGCAGCTCCCCTGGTTTAGGGAGCTCCTACGAGCAGTACTTC CASSSPGLGSSYEQYF
TRBJ2-1 TRBV7-2 TRBD1 - TGTGCCAGCAGCTTATCCGGACAGGCCTTAGGGAATGAGCAGTTCTTC CASSLSGQALGNEQFF
TRBJ1-2 TRBV7-9 - - TGTGCCAGCAGCTTCAACCTCCCGGGAGCTAACTATGGCTACACCTTC CASSFNLPGANYGYTF
TRBJ1-2 TRBV20-1 - few TGCAGTGCGGAACAGGGTAGAGCTTCTAACTATGGCTACACCTTC CSAEQGRASNYGYTF
TRBJ2-1 TRBV7-2 TRBD2 many TGTGCCAGCAGCTTAGGGCTCTCAGCGGGGGGATACAATGAGCAGTTCTTC CASSLGLSAGGYNEQFF
TRBJ2-3 TRBV20-1 TRBD2 many TGCAGTGCCTTGCCGTTGACTAGCGGGGGATGGACAGATACGCAGTATTTT CSALPLTSGGWTDTQYF
TRBJ2-7 TRBV18 TRBD1 - TGTGCCAACTCTCTCGGCCCACAGGGGGCCTACGAGCAGTACTTC CANSLGPQGAYEQYF
TRBJ2-4 TRBV4-2 TRBD2 - TGTGCCAGCAGCCACCGGGGTGTGGGAGGGGCCAAAAACATTCAGTACTTC CASSHRGVGGAKNIQYF
TRBJ2-1 TRBV6-2/TRBV6-3 TRBD2 many TGTGCCAGCAGTTCCGGGACTAGCGGGGGGGCGAATGAGCAGTTCTTC CASSSGTSGGANEQFF
TRBJ1-1 TRBV7-9 - - TGTGCCAGCAGCTTAGAGGCCAGGGCGGCTTTCTTT CASSLEARAAFF
TRBJ2-7 TRBV20-1 TRBD2 many TGCAGTGCTAGAGCCGATAGCGGGAATGGCTACGAGCAGTACTTC CSARADSGNGYEQYF
TRBJ2-2 TRBV20-1 - few TGCAGTGCTAGATCTGGACAAAACACCGGGGAGCTGTTTTTT CSARSGQNTGELFF
TRBJ2-5 TRBV5-5 - few TGTGCCAGCAGCTGGGAATGGGGGCCAAAGACCCAGTACTTC CASSWEWGPKTQYF
TRBJ2-5 TRBV5-1 - many TGCGCCAGCAGCTTGTATCGGCAAGAGACCCAGTACTTC CASSLYRQETQYF
TRBJ1-5 TRBV30 - - TGTGCCTGGAGTGTAAAAGGAAGCAATCAGCCCCAGCATTTT CAWSVKGSNQPQHF
TRBJ2-3 TRBV6-1 TRBD1 - TGTGCCAGCGAAAACAGGGGGAAGACAGATACGCAGTATTTT CASENRGKTDTQYF
TRBJ2-1 TRBV7-9 - many TGTGCCAGCAGCTTAGCTGGCATGATGGTCGATGAGCAGTTCTTC CASSLAGMMVDEQFF
TRBJ2-3 TRBV11-3 - many TGTGCCAGCAGCACAGGAGGTTTCAGGCAAAAGGATACGCAGTATTTT CASSTGGFRQKDTQYF
TRBJ1-4 TRBV19 - - TGTGCCAGTAGTACTCCGGAGGGTGTCGCAACTAATGAAAAACTGTTTTTT CASSTPEGVATNEKLFF
TRBJ2-1 TRBV20-1 - many TGCAGTGCTAGTGCAAGTTGGGAGCAGTTCTTC CSASASWEQFF
TRBJ2-1 TRBV24-1 - many TGTGCCACCAGTGACACCGAACCTTACAATGAGCAGTTCTTC CATSDTEPYNEQFF
TRBJ1-1 TRBV12-3/TRBV12-4 - - TGTGCCAGCAGTAGCGAGGGGACTGAAGCTTTCTTT CASSSEGTEAFF
TRBJ2-5 TRBV3-1 - many TGTGCCAGCACCTTCAGGACTCAGGAGACCCAGTACTTC CASTFRTQETQYF